The TCR beta chain under discussion was sequenced for a study of regulatory T cells in long-lasting Graves disease. Overall study results and limits: The study found lower TCR diversity in persistent Graves' patients than in newly diagnosed ones.

Time point specified: newly diagnosed GD, antithyroid drugs for less than 3 months. RNA isolated from PBMCs was used to make the TCR library. In Xi'an, China, an endocrinology department was the source of patients. This CDR3 is 11 amino acids long. V dropped 8 bases and J dropped 4 bases, with 6 bases sitting between them. The germline CDR1 and CDR2 sequences are MNHNS and SASEGT. In its sample, this clonotype was seen many times. Its antigen is still unknown. Relying on iRepertoire HTBI primers and Arm-PCR of CDR3 regions, the team built TCR beta libraries. Original data processing: Detected in the samples were just over 60 TRBV and about 15 TRBJ segments. Using its own MiXCR run on the multiplex PCR reads, TCRdb lists one record per CDR3 protein. Clone size and V and J calls follow TCRdb, not the original study. The sample consists of about 540,000 distinct CDR3 sequences, approximately 15% of them appearing once.

This sample also appeared in a second study, on T cells in Graves' hyperthyroidism and ophthalmopathy.

The source is a man aged 25-40 years with Graves disease. The V and J genes are TRBV6-1 and TRBJ2-1; D uncertain. The starting material was peripheral blood mononuclear cells (PBMCs), obtained at new diagnosis, from a patient treated with antithyroid drugs. This CDR3 is CASSKYNEQFF. In nucleotides, the CDR3 is TGTGCCAGCTCTAAGTACAATGAGCAGTTCTTC.